The next 13 T cell receptor beta chains were all read from a single sample in a study of blood T cell repertoires in COVID-19. Libraries were prepared by immunoSEQ multiplex PCR; TCRdb keeps only in-frame clonotypes and omits some of them. The sample has about 130,000 clones; 75% to 90% are singletons. Material for sequencing was peripheral blood. These receptor sequences come from a human donor in a cohort sampled during active COVID-19.

The chain recombines TRBV18 with TRBJ2-1, with D possibly TRBD2 on 5 matching bases. CDR1 is KGHSH, CDR2 LQKENI, per germline. The CDR3 has 14 residues. With 3 bases removed from V and 7 bases from J, the gap between germline ends came to 13 bases. DNA of the CDR3: TGTGCCAGCTCACCCCCTTCGGGGTCGAATGAGCAGTTCTTC. Protein sequence: CASSPPSGSNEQFF.

The rearrangement links TRBV6-6 to TRBJ2-7, with a tentative D call TRBD2 (7 bases). This CDR3 has 17 amino acids. The V gene's germline CDR1 is MNHNY and CDR2 SVGAGI (reference sequence). The germline V and J ends were trimmed by 5 bases and 0 bases, with 20 bases remaining between them. In DNA, the CDR3 is TGTGCCAGCAGTCCAGTGGTGGCGGGGGCCAACTCCTACGAGCAGTACTTC. This sequence encodes CASSPVVAGANSYEQYF.

This clone was observed a few times. The chain couples TRBV19 to TRBJ2-2; tentatively, D is TRBD1 (6 bases). The V gene's germline CDR1 is LNHDA and CDR2 SQIVND (reference sequence). This CDR3 is built from 15 residues. Deletions cut 2 bases from V and 5 bases from J, with 12 bases between. DNA for the CDR3: TGTGCCAGTAGTATATTCAGGGGCGGGACCGGGGAGCTGTTTTTT. It codes for CASSIFRGGTGELFF.

The chain has TRBV19 and TRBJ2-1, with D unresolved. This CDR3 region has 11 residues. CDR1 LNHDA and CDR2 SQIVND come from the germline V gene (reference sequence). Trimming cost V 7 bases and J 8 bases, with 9 bases left between them. In DNA, the CDR3 is TGTGCCAGTATATCAGATCATGAGCAGTTCTTC. This codes for CASISDHEQFF.

This sequence joins TRBV29-1 and TRBJ2-1; D gene unclear. The germline gives CDR1 SQVTM, CDR2 ANQGSEA. The V end lost 0 bases, the J end lost 8 bases, and 17 bases lay between the germline ends. CDR3 length: 15 residues. As DNA, the CDR3 is TGCAGCGTTGAAGATCGTAACGGGTTTTGGGATGAGCAGTTCTTC. This codes for CSVEDRNGFWDEQFF.

This sequence joins TRBV7-3 and TRBJ1-5, with D possibly matching TRBD1 (5 bases). The CDR3 spans 13 residues. With 5 bases removed from V and 7 bases from J, the gap between germline ends came to 12 bases. Germline loops: CDR1 SGHTA, CDR2 FQGTGA. The CDR3 nucleotides are TGTGCCAGCAGCCTCCGCCAGGGCCAGCCCCAGCATTTT. Its protein is CASSLRQGQPQHF.

The chain is built from TRBV5-4 and TRBJ1-1; TRBD1 matches at 8 bases. CDR1 and CDR2 (germline): SGHNT, YYREEE (reference sequence). The CDR3 runs 15 residues. V gave up 3 bases and J gave up 1 base; unmatched junction bases: 5. CDR3 loop: CASSYRQGRNTEAFF. The CDR3 DNA is TGTGCCAGCAGCTACCGACAGGGGAGGAACACTGAAGCTTTCTTT.

The chain combines TRBV5-1 with TRBJ2-5, with D uncertain. Germline-derived CDR1 and CDR2 are SGHRS and YFSETQ. With 2 bases removed from V and 1 base from J, the gap between germline ends came to 12 bases. The CDR3 length is 15 residues. DNA of the CDR3: TGCGCCAGCAGCTTCGAGTCTGCGGTCCAAGAGACCCAGTACTTC. Amino acid sequence: CASSFESAVQETQYF.

V and J are TRBV18 and TRBJ1-6, with a tentative D call TRBD1 (5 bases). Germline assignment: CDR1 KGHSH and CDR2 LQKENI. The CDR3 runs 16 residues. Trimming cost V 3 bases and J 1 base, with 10 bases left between them. The CDR3 DNA follows: TGTGCCAGCTCACCCTTGCGGGGGTCCTATAATTCACCCCTCCACTTT. This gives the protein CASSPLRGSYNSPLHF.

The chain joins TRBV7-2 to TRBJ2-1; TRBD2 aligns across 7 bases. The CDR3 sequence is 15 residues long. The junction had 7 bases not matched to a gene; V was cut back by 6 bases and J by 2 bases. Germline-derived CDR1 and CDR2 are SGHTA and FQGNSA. CDR3 loop: CASSYKRGPYNEQFF. The CDR3 region has the DNA TGTGCCAGCAGTTACAAGCGGGGACCCTACAATGAGCAGTTCTTC.

The rearrangement links TRBV25-1 to TRBJ1-5, with unresolved D. This CDR3 region has 12 residues. Germline V gene data show CDR1 as MGHDK and CDR2 as SYGVNS. V was clipped by 3 bases and J by 3 bases, with 3 bases between them. The CDR3 DNA sequence: TGTGCCAGCAGTGATCACAATCAGCCCCAGCATTTT. The encoded protein is CASSDHNQPQHF.

This chain uses TRBV10-2 with TRBJ1-2; 8 nucleotides match TRBD1. V gave up 4 bases and J gave up 6 bases; unmatched junction bases: 10. Germline V lookup: CDR1 WSHSY, CDR2 SAAADI. The CDR3 is 15 residues long. Here the CDR3 DNA reads TGCGCCAGCAGTGCGTCGATGGTCAGGGGGCATGGCTACACCTTC. Its translation: CASSASMVRGHGYTF.

The genes are TRBV10-1 and TRBJ2-3, with 10 nucleotides matching TRBD2. Trimming removed 8 bases from V and 5 bases from J; junction bases left unmatched: 16. Germline assignment: CDR1 WNHNN and CDR2 SYGVQD (reference sequence). The CDR3 loop spans 17 amino acids. For the CDR3, the DNA is TGCGCCAGCCGCCTAGGTGACACTAGCGGGATAGGAGATACGCAGTATTTT. Translated: CASRLGDTSGIGDTQYF.